This T cell receptor (beta chain) was sequenced in a study of beta chain features in type 1 diabetes. Study-wide results and caveats: Sampled from patients, naive, central memory and Treg TCRB repertoires appeared more similar than those sampled from healthy donors.

In regard to this clone: The antigen is not known.

A sort by CD45RO/CCR7/CD25/CD127/CD95/CD27 yielded CD4+ naive, central memory, regulatory and stem cell-like memory cells. What was sequenced were expressed TCRB transcripts, since all of the isolated RNA had been reverse transcribed. Method: immunoSEQ multiplex PCR; TCRdb's copy keeps in-frame clones and lacks some. The table includes roughly 170,000 clones, approximately 13% detected once. The receptor was isolated from a woman between 18 and 30 years old in good health. The sequenced sample consisted of central memory CD4+ T cells from blood.

This CDR3 is CASSTGGLDLHEQFF. DNA of the CDR3: TGTGCCAGCAGCACGGGGGGACTAGACCTCCATGAGCAGTTCTTC. The chain is built from TRBV7-2 and TRBJ2-1; 8 bases are a match to TRBD2. This CDR3 contains 15 residues. Germline V gives CDR1 SGHTA, CDR2 FQGNSA. After removal of 5 bases from V and 8 bases from J, the junction contained 11 bases not matched to a gene. The full variable domain, its missing parts supplied by reference TRBV7-2 and TRBJ2-1, is GAGVSQSPSNKVTEKGKDVELRCDPISGHTALYWYRQSLGQGLEFLIYFQGNSAPDKSGLPSDRFSAERTGGSVSTLTIQRTQQEDSAVYLCASSTGGLDLHEQFFGPGTRLTVL.